Shown below are 15 T cell receptor beta chains from a single sample sequenced in a study of T cells after yellow fever vaccination. Each CDR3 protein gets one entry after TCRdb re-called the 5' RACE reads with MiXCR. The table has about 22,000 distinct CDR3 sequences, 4% to 6% seen once. The sample was PBMCs, either bulk or a sorted T-cell subset (CD4+, CD8+, memory, or dextramer-sorted; not recorded which), taken about 41 days after the first yellow fever vaccination. The receptors stem from a man in his late teens or twenties who received the YFV17D yellow fever vaccine.

The sample holds many counts of this clonotype. This sequence joins TRBV30 and TRBJ2-1, with D perhaps assigned TRBD1 or TRBD2 (6 bases each). Germline assignment: CDR1 GTSNPN and CDR2 SVGIG (reference sequence). Trimming cost V 0 bases and J 7 bases, with 16 bases left between them. This CDR3 is 15 amino acids long. The CDR3: CAWSVPEGEVNEQFF. DNA of the CDR3: TGTGCCTGGAGTGTACCCGAGGGGGAGGTGAATGAGCAGTTCTTC.

This clonotype was picked up many times. The chain joins TRBV4-1 to TRBJ2-7; D perhaps matches TRBD1 (5 bases). The germline V gene encodes CDR1 MGHRA and CDR2 YSYEKL. The CDR3 runs to 15 residues. With 4 bases removed from V and 0 bases from J, the gap between germline ends came to 13 bases. The CDR3 sequence: CASSPGHSSSYEQYF. The CDR3 DNA reads as TGCGCCAGCAGCCCAGGACACTCGAGCTCCTACGAGCAGTACTTC.

This clonotype was recorded at least ten times. The chain links TRBV12-3 or TRBV12-4 to TRBJ2-2; no clear D. Trimming cost V 1 base and J 4 bases, with 7 bases left between them. This CDR3 spans 14 amino acids. CDR3 protein: CASSLGASTGELFF. The DNA of the CDR3 is TGTGCCAGCAGTTTAGGTGCCAGCACCGGGGAGCTGTTTTTT.

This clonotype was found many times. The chain links TRBV6-2 or TRBV6-3 to TRBJ2-4; 13 nucleotides agree with TRBD2. Germline CDR1 MNHEY, CDR2 SVGEGT. This CDR3 contains 15 residues. V gave up 5 bases and J gave up 8 bases; unmatched junction bases: 6. The CDR3 DNA follows: TGTGCCAGCAGTGGGACTAGCGGGGAAGGGGACATTCAGTACTTC. Residues: CASSGTSGEGDIQYF.

This clonotype was seen ten or more times. The rearrangement joins TRBV6-1 to TRBJ2-2; 9 nucleotides line up with TRBD1. Germline V lookup: CDR1 MNHNS, CDR2 SASEGT. CDR3 length: 14 residues. The trim removed 10 bases at V and 5 bases at J, leaving 8 bases unmatched. This CDR3 is CAISKDRGTGELFF. CDR3 DNA sequence: TGTGCCATTAGTAAGGACAGGGGTACCGGGGAGCTGTTTTTT.

The table lists this clonotype with many counts. The V and J genes are TRBV20-1 and TRBJ1-1; possible D gene TRBD1, 6 bases. V lost 5 bases and J 3 bases, leaving 13 bases between the germline ends. This CDR3 comprises 13 residues. Germline V CDR1 and CDR2: DFQATT, SNEGSKA (reference sequence). The CDR3 DNA is TGCAGTGCTGCCGGGTCAGGGGACACTGAAGCTTTCTTT. This codes for CSAAGSGDTEAFF.

This clonotype showed up many times. The chain couples TRBV20-1 to TRBJ1-2; D gene uncertain. The V end was cut by 2 bases, the J end by 4 bases, with 14 bases between. This CDR3 has 14 residues. Germline V lookup: CDR1 DFQATT, CDR2 SNEGSKA (reference sequence). CDR3 residues: CSARNKLEGYGYTF. The CDR3 DNA reads as TGCAGTGCTAGAAATAAACTTGAGGGCTATGGCTACACCTTC.

There are many counts of this clonotype. The chain has TRBV5-1 and TRBJ1-1; D is undetermined. Per germline, CDR1 SGHRS and CDR2 YFSETQ. The CDR3 runs 14 residues. V lost 0 bases to trimming and J lost 1 base, with 7 bases between them. The CDR3 here is CASSLDSSNTEAFF. The CDR3 region has the DNA TGCGCCAGCAGCTTGGACAGCTCGAACACTGAAGCTTTCTTT.

This clonotype was seen repeatedly, ten times or more. This chain connects TRBV3-1 to TRBJ2-3, with TRBD1 as a possible D gene (5 bases). Trimming removed 1 base from V and 6 bases from J, with 14 bases in between. The CDR3 is 15 amino acids. The germline V gene encodes CDR1 LGHDT and CDR2 YNNKEL (reference sequence). The CDR3 region has the DNA TGTGCCAGCAGCCAAGTCCCAGGGATTGGTGATACGCAGTATTTT. Its translation is CASSQVPGIGDTQYF.

Many counts were recorded for this clonotype. The chain carries TRBV20-1 and TRBJ1-1, with 7 bases matching TRBD1. The CDR3 sequence is 15 residues long. Trimming at V came to 0 bases and at J to 3 bases, leaving 7 bases not matched to a gene. Germline V gene lookup returns CDR1 DFQATT and CDR2 SNEGSKA (reference sequence). CDR3 region: CSARDGETGDTEAFF. The CDR3 DNA reads as TGCAGTGCTAGAGATGGGGAAACAGGGGACACTGAAGCTTTCTTT.

This clonotype was recorded many times. V is TRBV15 and J is TRBJ1-3; D gene unclear. The CDR3 extends over 15 amino acids. Germline V gene sequence: CDR1 LNHNV, CDR2 YYDKDF (reference sequence). The V gene lost 1 base and the J gene lost 2 bases, with 9 bases spanning the gap. CDR3 sequence reads: CATSRAAAAGNTIYF. The DNA of the CDR3 is TGTGCCACCAGCAGAGCCGCGGCAGCTGGAAACACCATATATTTT.

By sample share, this clonotype is medium-sized. The gene calls are TRBV7-3 and TRBJ1-1; 7 bases map to TRBD1. With V trimmed by 4 bases and J by 6 bases, 5 bases remained unmatched. This CDR3 region has 13 residues. Looked up from germline, CDR1 is SGHTA and CDR2 is FQGTGA. The CDR3 DNA follows: TGTGCCAGCAGCTGGTACAGGGGATCTGAAGCTTTCTTT. Translation: CASSWYRGSEAFF.

This clonotype was counted many times. This chain links TRBV29-1 with TRBJ2-1, with 8 bases aligning to TRBD2. V was pared by 7 bases and J by 5 bases, with 10 bases of the junction left unmatched. The germline V gene has CDR1 SQVTM and CDR2 ANQGSEA. CDR3 length: 14 residues. The CDR3 region is CSARRGGGHNEQFF. The CDR3 coding sequence is TGCAGCGCCAGGAGGGGCGGGGGGCACAATGAGCAGTTCTTC.

This clonotype was detected ten times or more. V and J are TRBV28 and TRBJ1-2; D not certain. CDR3 length: 13 residues. Trimming left V 1 base short and J 6 bases short, with 9 bases between. Looked up from germline, CDR1 is MDHEN and CDR2 is SYDVKM. The CDR3 DNA is TGTGCCAGCAGTTTATCGAATGCGGATGGCTACACCTTC. It encodes CASSLSNADGYTF.

This clonotype has ten or more counts. This CDR3 reads CASSLGAVTEAFF. The DNA of the CDR3 is TGTGCCAGCAGCTTAGGAGCAGTCACTGAAGCTTTCTTT. J is TRBJ1-1 and V is TRBV7-9; no definite D call. Trimming pared 1 base from V and 4 bases from J, leaving 7 bases between. CDR1 is SEHNR, CDR2 FQNEAQ, per germline (reference sequence). CDR3 length: 13 amino acids.